This T cell receptor beta chain stems from a study of cytomegalovirus exposure and HLA in healthy donors. Primers for the PCR totalled 60 Vbeta and 13 Jbeta. The data were produced by immunoSEQ multiplex PCR, yet TCRdb's version contains in-frame clones alone and is incomplete. The sample includes more than 150,000 clones, roughly 80% of them seen just once. This clonotype originated in a man between 50 and 59 years old in good health and CMV-seropositive. Sequencing was done on a sample of PBMCs.

The CDR3 loop reads CASSMTGRSTDTQYF. CDR3 coding DNA: TGCGCCAGCAGCATGACAGGGCGAAGCACAGATACGCAGTATTTT. The V call is TRBV5-1, the J call TRBJ2-3; 7 nucleotides align to TRBD1. This CDR3 has 15 residues. Germline V gives CDR1 SGHRS, CDR2 YFSETQ. V trimming: 4 bases; J trimming: 0 bases; junction bases outside the gene matches: 5.